The 18 T cell receptor beta chains presented below share a single source sample, sequenced in a study of blood T cell repertoires in COVID-19. The assay was immunoSEQ multiplex PCR, and TCRdb's table has in-frame clones only and misses some. The sample gives around 390,000 clones, roughly 89% of which show up once; about 9.4% is in the top ten. Sequencing was done on a sample of PBMCs or T cells enriched from blood (not recorded which). The receptors stem from a woman between 45 and 65 years old who had recovered from COVID-19.

This clone came up a few times. This sequence joins TRBV4-1 and TRBJ1-1, with D uncertain. Germline assignment: CDR1 MGHRA and CDR2 YSYEKL. Trimming took off 0 bases at V and 1 base at J, with 6 bases between the two ends. This CDR3 has 14 residues. The CDR3 is CASSQEEGNTEAFF. The CDR3 DNA reads as TGCGCCAGCAGCCAAGAGGAGGGGAACACTGAAGCTTTCTTT.

This sequence joins TRBV19 and TRBJ1-6; 12 bases map to TRBD1. V was pared by 9 bases and J by 6 bases, with 12 bases of the junction left unmatched. Germline loops: CDR1 LNHDA, CDR2 SQIVND (reference sequence). This CDR3 is built from 17 residues. The CDR3 bases are TGTGCCAGCTCTTCCGGGACAGGGGGCTCCCCTAATTCACCCCTCCACTTT. This sequence encodes CASSSGTGGSPNSPLHF.

This chain links TRBV7-3 with TRBJ1-1; perhaps TRBD1 as D (5 bases). V was trimmed by 0 bases and J by 0 bases, leaving 8 bases between them. This CDR3 region has 15 residues. The V gene's germline CDR1 is SGHTA and CDR2 FQGTGA. The CDR3 nucleotides read TGTGCCAGCAGCTTAACCACAGGTCTGAACACTGAAGCTTTCTTT. Amino acid sequence: CASSLTTGLNTEAFF.

J is TRBJ1-3 and V is TRBV6-5; D gene unclear. Germline CDR1 and CDR2: MNHEY and SVGAGI. V was pared by 0 bases and J by 2 bases, with 8 bases between. This CDR3 comprises 15 residues. The CDR3 region has the DNA TGTGCCAGCAGTTACTCGAGCCTCCCTGGAAACACCATATATTTT. It is translated as CASSYSSLPGNTIYF.

The chain uses TRBV5-1 and TRBJ1-1, with no clear D. There are 14 residues in the CDR3. Germline values: CDR1 SGHRS, CDR2 YFSETQ. Trimming took 2 bases from V and 1 from J, leaving 9 bases between them. The CDR3 spells CASSLRGGNTEAFF. CDR3 nucleotide sequence: TGCGCCAGCAGCTTACGGGGAGGGAACACTGAAGCTTTCTTT. Combining the CDR3 with reference TRBV5-1 and TRBJ1-1 gives the whole variable domain KAGVTQTPRYLIKTRGQQVTLSCSPISGHRSVSWYQQTPGQGLQFLFEYFSETQRNKGNFPGRFSGRQFSNSRSEMNVSTLELGDSALYLCASSLRGGNTEAFFGQGTRLTVV.

The rearrangement joins TRBV5-1 to TRBJ2-5; D is perhaps TRBD2 (5 bases). The V end lost 4 bases, the J end lost 3 bases, and 10 bases lay between the germline ends. The CDR3 consists of 13 residues. The V gene's germline CDR1 is SGHRS and CDR2 YFSETQ. The CDR3 sequence: CASSPGEKETQYF. CDR3 DNA sequence: TGCGCCAGCAGCCCCGGGGAGAAAGAGACCCAGTACTTC.

The J gene is TRBJ1-2, the V gene TRBV9; perhaps TRBD1 as D (6 bases). There are 14 residues in the CDR3. In germline, CDR1 is SGDLS, CDR2 YYNGEE. V shed 0 bases and J shed 3 bases, with 9 bases lying between them. The CDR3 DNA reads TGTGCCAGCAGCGTAGGACAGGTAGACTATGGCTACACCTTC. This translates into CASSVGQVDYGYTF.

This clone has more than one count but fewer than ten. DNA of the CDR3: TGTGCCAGCAGCCACCTCGACACTCCTGGAAACACCATATATTTT. Its translation is CASSHLDTPGNTIYF. V is TRBV3-1 (or the pseudogene TRBV3-2) and J is TRBJ1-3; no clear D. This CDR3 has 15 residues. Per the germline V gene, CDR1 is LGHDT and CDR2 is YNNKEL (reference sequence). Deletions cut 3 bases from V and 2 bases from J, with 11 bases between.

The chain has TRBV7-9 and TRBJ1-6; D remains unclear. This CDR3 has 13 residues. CDR1 SEHNR and CDR2 FQNEAQ come from the germline V gene (reference sequence). The V end lost 1 base, the J end lost 8 bases, and 6 bases lay between the germline ends. CDR3 region: CASSLDTYSPLHF. The CDR3 DNA reads TGTGCCAGCAGCTTAGATACTTATTCACCCCTCCACTTT.

The chain joins TRBV7-9 to TRBJ1-2; D is ambiguous. V was trimmed by 2 bases and J by 8 bases, leaving 18 bases between them. The CDR3 sequence is 15 residues long. Per germline, CDR1 SEHNR and CDR2 FQNEAQ (reference sequence). CDR3 bases: TGTGCCAGCAGCTTAACTAGGACGGCGGTGGAAGGCTACACCTTC. The encoded protein is CASSLTRTAVEGYTF.

This sequence joins TRBV2 and TRBJ1-5, with a tentative D call TRBD1 (6 bases). Trimming removed 6 bases from V and 6 bases from J, with 15 bases in between. This CDR3 is built from 14 residues. CDR1 SNHLY and CDR2 FYNNEI come from the germline V gene. CDR3 sequence (DNA): TGTGCCAGCAGGACCGCAGGGGAAGGTCAGCCCCAGCATTTT. Its translation is CASRTAGEGQPQHF.

This clone has a single count. This chain uses TRBV11-2 with TRBJ2-7; D uncertain. There are 14 residues in the CDR3. Between the trimmed V and J ends, which lost 0 bases and 5 bases, there was a span of 11 bases. Germline CDR1 reads SGHAT; CDR2 reads FQNNGV. The CDR3 DNA sequence: TGTGCCAGCAGCTTAGAGCCTAGTAACCACGAGCAGTACTTC. Translated, it gives CASSLEPSNHEQYF.

The rearrangement joins TRBV9 to TRBJ2-1, with TRBD1 identical over 11 bases. Germline values: CDR1 SGDLS, CDR2 YYNGEE. Trimming cost V 4 bases and J 3 bases; bases outside gene matches: 6. This CDR3 spans 16 amino acids. DNA of the CDR3: TGTGCCAGCAGCCCCCACGGGACAGGGGGCTACAATGAGCAGTTCTTC. This sequence encodes CASSPHGTGGYNEQFF.

V is TRBV29-1 and J is TRBJ2-2; weak D call: TRBD2 (5 bases). The CDR3 is 14 residues long. Germline V CDR1 and CDR2: SQVTM, ANQGSEA. Trimming left V 6 bases short and J 1 base short, with 12 bases between. The CDR3 DNA is TGCAGCGTCGGCGGGCGTGGGAACACCGGGGAGCTGTTTTTT. Its translation: CSVGGRGNTGELFF.

The chain uses TRBV7-2 and TRBJ1-3; D not certain. Trimming removed 1 base at V and 5 bases at J, with 12 bases between. CDR3 size: 15 residues. Germline V gene sequence: CDR1 SGHTA, CDR2 FQGNSA. The CDR3 DNA sequence: TGTGCCAGCAGCTTAGAGCCGGGTTCTAGAAACACCATATATTTT. It is translated as CASSLEPGSRNTIYF. Together with reference TRBV7-2 and TRBJ1-3, the CDR3 gives the full variable domain: GAGVSQSPSNKVTEKGKDVELRCDPISGHTALYWYRQSLGQGLEFLIYFQGNSAPDKSGLPSDRFSAERTGGSVSTLTIQRTQQEDSAVYLCASSLEPGSRNTIYFGEGSWLTVV.

The chain combines TRBV7-2 with TRBJ2-1; 10 bases agree with TRBD2. The V gene's germline CDR1 is SGHTA and CDR2 FQGNSA. Germline trimming cut 5 bases from V and 5 bases from J; bases unmatched to any gene: 9. This CDR3 is built from 16 residues. The CDR3: CASSALLAGGHNEQFF. The CDR3 coding sequence is TGTGCCAGCAGCGCCCTTTTAGCGGGGGGTCACAATGAGCAGTTCTTC.

The chain employs TRBV28 and TRBJ2-7; TRBD1 aligns across 7 bases. V trimming: 3 bases; J trimming: 6 bases; junction bases outside the gene matches: 5. Germline-derived CDR1 and CDR2 are MDHEN and SYDVKM. There are 13 residues in the CDR3. CDR3: CASSLAQGLEQYF. The CDR3 coding sequence is TGTGCCAGCAGTTTGGCACAGGGGCTCGAGCAGTACTTC.

V usage is TRBV3-1 (or the pseudogene TRBV3-2) and J usage is TRBJ1-2, with TRBD1 identical over 9 bases. The CDR3 has 15 residues. V was clipped by 0 bases and J by 7 bases; unmatched bases: 6. CDR1 is LGHDT and CDR2 is YNNKEL in the germline V gene (reference sequence). CDR3 bases: TGTGCCAGCAGCCAAGAGTCGGCGGGACAGGGTGGCTACACCTTC. It translates to CASSQESAGQGGYTF.